This entry is about one T cell receptor (beta chain). This clonotype has a single count. Its binding antigen is unknown. Per-nucleotide qualities are absent, and no much larger clonotype sits a single base away. One read alone provides weak support. This was a case-control study nested in a cohort of healthcare workers in London, UK, who had nasopharyngeal swab PCR tests and blood samples taken every week. Healthcare workers were recruited between 23 and 31 March 2020, during the week of the UK lockdown, and were followed weekly for up to 16 weeks. These data originate in a study of early T cells in non-severe SARS-CoV-2 infection (TCRdb year 2021). Study-level background: Bulk RNA from unsorted whole blood was used for TCR sequencing, so alpha and beta chains could not be paired.

Receptor amplification or capture employed 5' RACE. Sequencing instrument: NextSeq 500. To correct for sequencing error and PCR bias, the TCR library protocol tagged individual cDNA molecules with unique molecular identifiers. Both TCR alpha and beta chains were sequenced, and tight co-correlation was observed between alpha and beta sequence abundances in each sample. Turning to the authors' computational methods: V gene, J gene and CDR3 annotation of TCR sequences was performed with Decombinator V4. TCRs were defined as expanded if a significant change between any two time points was detected under a Poisson model with p below 0.0001. TCR abundances were normalised to the total number of TCRs sequenced per sample and were expressed as counts per million. TRAV1-2 paired with TRAJ12, TRAJ20 or TRAJ33 defined MAIT TCRs, while TRAV10 paired with TRAJ18 defined iNKT TCRs. VDJdb, accessed 1 November 2021, was searched for CMV, EBV and SARS-CoV-2 annotated TCRs, with TCRs annotated for multiple antigens excluded. TCRdb ran its own pipeline on the public reads, namely fastp trimming at Q25 and MiXCR clone calling, and kept in-frame beta chains. Identical CDR3 protein sequences are pooled into one entry, listed with their most common genes and DNA. These V and J calls originate from TCRdb's pipeline instead of the authors' own analysis. The sample yields 45,000 to 55,000 distinct CDR3 sequences; 6.2% were counted once. The ten largest clones represent about 3.9% of the sample.

Broad study findings and their caveats: VDJdb matching was skewed toward anti-spike CD8 responses and likely underestimated virus-specific expansions, missing private and CD4 specificities.

Between the V and J ends, shortened by 5 bases and 0 bases respectively, the junction contains 8 bases. Spanning cysteine to phenylalanine, the CDR3 consists of 14 amino acids. Kept here is only the CDR3 DNA, which spans 42 bases and is read in frame from base 1. From a lookup of the germline V gene, CDR1 and CDR2 are SGHTA and FQGNSA. Sample: whole blood. The TCR comes from an adult who was a healthcare worker with PCR-confirmed SARS-CoV-2 infection or an uninfected control (not recorded which). The chain employs TRBV7-2 and TRBJ2-1; TRBD1 could be the D gene, as 6 bases match. CDR3 sequence: CASSPQGSYNEQFF. The sequenced DNA is TGTGCCAGCAGCCCACAGGGCTCCTACAATGAGCAGTTCTTC.